The rows below give T cell receptor beta chains drawn from one sample of a study of cytomegalovirus exposure and HLA in healthy donors. Method: immunoSEQ multiplex PCR; TCRdb's copy keeps in-frame clones and lacks some. Here the sample spans about 94,000 clones, roughly 86% being singletons. Sequenced material: PBMCs. The receptors were gathered from a human donor in good health. Each CDR3 is given with its conserved first and last residue. A D gene is named only where the DNA matches it firmly. Size is omitted from some rows. Given values are once, few, many or a class for expanded clones.

D	J	V	size	DNA	CDR3
TRBD2	TRBJ2-1	TRBV9	.	TGTGCCAGCAGCCCGGGACTAGCGGGGGGGAACAATGAGCAGTTCTTC	CASSPGLAGGNNEQFF
.	TRBJ1-5	TRBV5-1	.	TGCGCCAGCAGCTTGGTGGCGGGTCCCTCTCAGGCCCAGCATTTT	CASSLVAGPSQAQHF
.	TRBJ2-2	TRBV11-2	once	TGTGCCAGCAGCTTAGGGGCCAGACAAAACACCGGGGAGCTGTTTTTT	CASSLGARQNTGELFF
.	TRBJ2-7	TRBV5-1	.	TGCGCCAGCAGCCCGTCCGGGGGGCAATACGAGCAGTACTTC	CASSPSGGQYEQYF
.	TRBJ1-2	TRBV9	.	TGTGCCAGCAGCGTCGCGGGAATGTCTAACTATGGCTACACCTTC	CASSVAGMSNYGYTF
.	TRBJ2-2	TRBV5-1	.	TGCGCCAGCAGCAGCCTAGCGAGAAACACCGGGGAGCTGTTTTTT	CASSSLARNTGELFF
.	TRBJ1-5	TRBV2	once	TGTGCCAGTAAGTACAGGGCGGATCAGCCCCAGCATTTT	CASKYRADQPQHF
TRBD2	TRBJ2-1	TRBV18	.	TGTGCCAGCTCACCCACGACTAGCGGGTTTACTTCTCCCTACAATGAGCAGTTCTTC	CASSPTTSGFTSPYNEQFF
.	TRBJ2-5	TRBV27	.	TGTGCCAGCAGTTTATCCCCTTTCCAAGAGACCCAGTACTTC	CASSLSPFQETQYF
TRBD1	TRBJ2-7	TRBV5-4	.	TGTGCCAGCAGCGGAACCACAGGGGACGAGCAGTACTTC	CASSGTTGDEQYF
.	TRBJ2-5	TRBV6-1	.	TGTGCCAGCGTCCGAGGCACAAGCAAGACCCAGTACTTC	CASVRGTSKTQYF
.	TRBJ2-7	TRBV7-3	.	TGTGCCAGCAGCCCCACCCGGGCGGGCGAGCAGTACTTC	CASSPTRAGEQYF
.	TRBJ1-2	TRBV2	once	TGTGCCAGCAGTGACAATCGCGGGGCCTATGGCTACACCTTC	CASSDNRGAYGYTF
.	TRBJ2-5	TRBV4-1	.	TGCGCCAGCAGCCAAGATTTTACAGGGACGTGGACCCAGTACTTC	CASSQDFTGTWTQYF
.	TRBJ2-7	TRBV2	.	TGTGCCGCAGCAGGAGGGTTAGGGCGGGAGCAGTACTTC	CAAAGGLGREQYF
TRBD2	TRBJ2-5	TRBV6-5	.	TGTGCCAGCAGTTCCACTAGCGGGAGGGAAGAGACCCAGTACTTC	CASSSTSGREETQYF
TRBD2	TRBJ2-3	TRBV5-1	.	TGCGCCAGCAGCTTGGCCCCGACTAGCGGGGGGGGAGAAGATACGCAGTATTTT	CASSLAPTSGGGEDTQYF
.	TRBJ1-5	TRBV19	.	TGTGCCAGTAGTTCACAGGGTAATCAGCCCCAGCATTTT	CASSSQGNQPQHF